The rows below give T cell receptor beta chains drawn from one sample of a study of response to subunit inactivated influenza vaccine. Each CDR3 protein is one row after TCRdb ran MiXCR on the RT-PCR reads. The sample has 590,000 or so distinct CDR3 sequences; around 13% are singletons. The sequences come from PBMCs from blood, collected 14 to 15 days before vaccination. Receptors originate from a man between 45 and 60 years old who received an inactivated influenza vaccine. The CDR3 runs from the conserved cysteine through the conserved F or W. A D gene is named only where the DNA matches it firmly. Clone size appears in some rows only: once, few, many, or a class for an expanded clone.

clone size: NA
J gene: TRBJ2-1
D gene: TRBD2
V gene: TRBV6-2/TRBV6-3
CDR3 length: 17
CDR3 DNA: TGTGCCAGCAGTTACCCGACTAGCGGGGTTTTTTACAATGAGCAGTTCTTC
CDR3 protein: CASSYPTSGVFYNEQFF

clone size: few
J gene: TRBJ2-3
D gene: TRBD2
V gene: TRBV6-5
CDR3 length: 18
CDR3 DNA: TGTGCCAGCAGTTACTCGCTGCGGGAGAGGGAGGGCACAGATACGCAGTATTTT
CDR3 protein: CASSYSLREREGTDTQYF

clone size: NA
J gene: TRBJ2-2
D gene: TRBD1
V gene: TRBV28
CDR3 length: 15
CDR3 DNA: TGTGCCAGCACCTTCACAGGGGCGAACACCGGGGAGCTGTTTTTT
CDR3 protein: CASTFTGANTGELFF

clone size: NA
J gene: TRBJ2-7
D gene: NA
V gene: TRBV6-1
CDR3 length: 12
CDR3 DNA: TGTGCCAGCAGTAGAATTGTATATGAGCAGTACTTC
CDR3 protein: CASSRIVYEQYF

clone size: NA
J gene: TRBJ2-2
D gene: TRBD2
V gene: TRBV18
CDR3 length: 15
CDR3 DNA: TGTGCCAGCTCACCACCGGGACTACCGACCGGGGAGCTGTTTTTT
CDR3 protein: CASSPPGLPTGELFF

clone size: NA
J gene: TRBJ2-7
D gene: NA
V gene: TRBV20-1
CDR3 length: 13
CDR3 DNA: TGCAGTGCTAAAAAGGCCGGACCCTACGAGCAGTACTTC
CDR3 protein: CSAKKAGPYEQYF

clone size: many
J gene: TRBJ1-5
D gene: TRBD1
V gene: TRBV27
CDR3 length: 15
CDR3 DNA: TGTGCCAGCAGTTTAAGACAGGGCGGCAATCAGCCCCAGCATTTT
CDR3 protein: CASSLRQGGNQPQHF

clone size: many
J gene: TRBJ2-3
D gene: TRBD2
V gene: TRBV18
CDR3 length: 15
CDR3 DNA: TGTGCCAGCTCACCGCCGGGACTAGACACAGATACGCAGTATTTT
CDR3 protein: CASSPPGLDTDTQYF

clone size: few
J gene: TRBJ2-7
D gene: NA
V gene: TRBV7-2
CDR3 length: 15
CDR3 DNA: TGTGCCAGCAGCTTACGTCGGAGTTCCGGGTACGAGCAGTACTTC
CDR3 protein: CASSLRRSSGYEQYF

clone size: many
J gene: TRBJ2-3
D gene: TRBD2
V gene: TRBV20-1
CDR3 length: 19
CDR3 DNA: TGCAGTGCTAGTTTTAATCCGGGACTAGCGGGGGGGCTGGCAGATACGCAGTATTTT
CDR3 protein: CSASFNPGLAGGLADTQYF

clone size: many
J gene: TRBJ2-7
D gene: NA
V gene: TRBV11-2
CDR3 length: 14
CDR3 DNA: TGTGCCAGCAGCTTAATGCAGGCCACCCACGAGCAGTACTTC
CDR3 protein: CASSLMQATHEQYF

clone size: few
J gene: TRBJ2-2
D gene: NA
V gene: TRBV7-7
CDR3 length: 15
CDR3 DNA: TGTGCTAGCAGCTTGGGGGGCCGGGACACCGGGGAGCTGTTTTTT
CDR3 protein: CASSLGGRDTGELFF

clone size: NA
J gene: TRBJ2-2
D gene: NA
V gene: TRBV9
CDR3 length: 16
CDR3 DNA: TGTGCCAGCAGCGTAGGGCTCCTGGATCCGAGGGGGGAGCTGTTTTTT
CDR3 protein: CASSVGLLDPRGELFF

clone size: many
J gene: TRBJ1-2
D gene: TRBD1
V gene: TRBV5-1
CDR3 length: 13
CDR3 DNA: TGCGCCAGCAGCTTGGTGGGACAGCCAGAGGGAACCTTC
CDR3 protein: CASSLVGQPEGTF

clone size: NA
J gene: TRBJ2-2
D gene: NA
V gene: TRBV11-1
CDR3 length: 15
CDR3 DNA: TGTGCCAGCAGCTCCACGACTGTTAACACCGGGGAGCTGTTTTTT
CDR3 protein: CASSSTTVNTGELFF

clone size: few
J gene: TRBJ2-3
D gene: NA
V gene: TRBV27
CDR3 length: 16
CDR3 DNA: TGTGCCACGGCCCGACCCACCCTCGCGGCTACAGATACGCAGTATTTT
CDR3 protein: CATARPTLAATDTQYF

clone size: NA
J gene: TRBJ2-1
D gene: TRBD2
V gene: TRBV7-9
CDR3 length: 14
CDR3 DNA: TGTGCCAGCAGCTTATTGCGGGAGTTGAATGAGCAGTTCTTC
CDR3 protein: CASSLLRELNEQFF

clone size: NA
J gene: TRBJ2-2
D gene: NA
V gene: TRBV6-2/TRBV6-3
CDR3 length: 17
CDR3 DNA: TGTGCCAGCGGGTGGGAACTCGGCACAAAATGGGCCGGGGAGCTGTTTTTT
CDR3 protein: CASGWELGTKWAGELFF

clone size: NA
J gene: TRBJ2-7
D gene: TRBD1
V gene: TRBV20-1
CDR3 length: 15
CDR3 DNA: TGCAGTGCTAGCGGGGACAGGGGGCCGCCCTACGAGCAGTACTTC
CDR3 protein: CSASGDRGPPYEQYF

clone size: few
J gene: TRBJ2-1
D gene: TRBD2
V gene: TRBV20-1
CDR3 length: 15
CDR3 DNA: TGCAGTGCCCCCCGGAGCGGGGGGTACTACAATGAGCAGTTCTTC
CDR3 protein: CSAPRSGGYYNEQFF

clone size: many
J gene: TRBJ2-3
D gene: TRBD1
V gene: TRBV4-1
CDR3 length: 13
CDR3 DNA: TGCGCCAGCAGCGTGCGACAGGGGGATACGCAGTATTTT
CDR3 protein: CASSVRQGDTQYF

clone size: many
J gene: TRBJ2-7
D gene: NA
V gene: TRBV20-1
CDR3 length: 13
CDR3 DNA: TGCAGTGCTAGGTGGCCCGTCTCCTACGAGCAGTACTTC
CDR3 protein: CSARWPVSYEQYF

clone size: NA
J gene: TRBJ2-1
D gene: TRBD2
V gene: TRBV9
CDR3 length: 15
CDR3 DNA: TGTGCCAGCAGCTTTAGCGGGATCCCCTACAATGAGCAGTTCTTC
CDR3 protein: CASSFSGIPYNEQFF

clone size: NA
J gene: TRBJ2-5
D gene: NA
V gene: TRBV5-1
CDR3 length: 15
CDR3 DNA: TGCGCCAGCAGCTGGTCGGGACCGGTACAAGAGACCCAGTACTTC
CDR3 protein: CASSWSGPVQETQYF

clone size: NA
J gene: TRBJ2-3
D gene: NA
V gene: TRBV12-3/TRBV12-4
CDR3 length: 14
CDR3 DNA: TGTGCCAGCAGTTTCTCAGCTAGCACAGATACGCAGTATTTT
CDR3 protein: CASSFSASTDTQYF

clone size: few
J gene: TRBJ2-1
D gene: NA
V gene: TRBV18
CDR3 length: 15
CDR3 DNA: TGTGCCAGCTCACCAAGGCCAGGGCCCATCAATGAGCAGTTCTTC
CDR3 protein: CASSPRPGPINEQFF

clone size: few
J gene: TRBJ1-2
D gene: TRBD1
V gene: TRBV29-1
CDR3 length: 12
CDR3 DNA: TGCAGCGTTGCCGGGACAGAAGAAGGCTACACCTTC
CDR3 protein: CSVAGTEEGYTF

clone size: few
J gene: TRBJ2-7
D gene: NA
V gene: TRBV20-1
CDR3 length: 15
CDR3 DNA: TGCAGTGCTAGAGGTCGAGCCGCGAGCTCCTACGAGCAGTACTTC
CDR3 protein: CSARGRAASSYEQYF

clone size: NA
J gene: TRBJ2-7
D gene: NA
V gene: TRBV28
CDR3 length: 17
CDR3 DNA: TGTGCCAGCAGTTCGACCCTACCCCACTACAGCGCCTACGAGCAGTACTTC
CDR3 protein: CASSSTLPHYSAYEQYF

clone size: many
J gene: TRBJ2-5
D gene: NA
V gene: TRBV7-2
CDR3 length: 14
CDR3 DNA: TGTGCCAGCAGCTCAGGACTTGGGCCAGAGACCCAGTACTTC
CDR3 protein: CASSSGLGPETQYF

clone size: few
J gene: TRBJ2-5
D gene: TRBD1
V gene: TRBV28
CDR3 length: 17
CDR3 DNA: TGTGCCAGCAGTTCATACAGGGGTAACTATAGACAAGAGACCCAGTACTTC
CDR3 protein: CASSSYRGNYRQETQYF

clone size: few
J gene: TRBJ2-5
D gene: NA
V gene: TRBV25-1
CDR3 length: 16
CDR3 DNA: TGTGCCAGCAGTGAACGGGGCGCGGGGTCGGCAGAGACCCAGTACTTC
CDR3 protein: CASSERGAGSAETQYF

clone size: many
J gene: TRBJ2-1
D gene: NA
V gene: TRBV6-5
CDR3 length: 13
CDR3 DNA: TGTGCCAGCAGTTCCCCACTAGTCAATGAGCAGTTCTTC
CDR3 protein: CASSSPLVNEQFF

clone size: few
J gene: TRBJ2-7
D gene: TRBD2
V gene: TRBV7-9
CDR3 length: 14
CDR3 DNA: TGTGCCAGCAGTCAGAGCGGGAGACCCTACGAGCAGTACTTC
CDR3 protein: CASSQSGRPYEQYF

clone size: NA
J gene: TRBJ1-1
D gene: NA
V gene: TRBV4-2
CDR3 length: 13
CDR3 DNA: TGTGCCAGCTCCGGCATCATGAACACTGAAGCTTTCTTT
CDR3 protein: CASSGIMNTEAFF

clone size: NA
J gene: TRBJ1-1
D gene: NA
V gene: TRBV7-2
CDR3 length: 14
CDR3 DNA: TGTGCCAGCAGCCCCCGACTTCTGAACACTGAAGCTTTCTTT
CDR3 protein: CASSPRLLNTEAFF

clone size: few
J gene: TRBJ2-1
D gene: NA
V gene: TRBV4-2
CDR3 length: 13
CDR3 DNA: TGTGCCAGCAGCCCTACCCCCGGCAATGAGCAGTTCTTC
CDR3 protein: CASSPTPGNEQFF

clone size: few
J gene: TRBJ2-2
D gene: NA
V gene: TRBV7-8
CDR3 length: 11
CDR3 DNA: TGTGCCACCACGGATACCGGGGAGCTGTTTTTT
CDR3 protein: CATTDTGELFF

clone size: many
J gene: TRBJ2-7
D gene: TRBD2
V gene: TRBV7-8
CDR3 length: 14
CDR3 DNA: TGTGCCAGCAGCTGGGTAGCGGGGGGGGGCGAGCAGTACTTC
CDR3 protein: CASSWVAGGGEQYF

clone size: NA
J gene: TRBJ1-2
D gene: TRBD1
V gene: TRBV7-2
CDR3 length: 17
CDR3 DNA: TGTGCCAGCAGCTTAGTTGGGACAGGGGGGAACAACTATGGCTACACCTTC
CDR3 protein: CASSLVGTGGNNYGYTF

clone size: NA
J gene: TRBJ1-3
D gene: NA
V gene: TRBV10-3
CDR3 length: 17
CDR3 DNA: TGTGCCATCAGTGAGTCCCACACACGGGCAAGTGGAAACACCATATATTTT
CDR3 protein: CAISESHTRASGNTIYF

clone size: NA
J gene: TRBJ2-2
D gene: NA
V gene: TRBV2
CDR3 length: 15
CDR3 DNA: TGTGCCAGCAGTGAGGTCAGGGTAGGGACCGGGGAGCTGTTTTTT
CDR3 protein: CASSEVRVGTGELFF

clone size: few
J gene: TRBJ2-7
D gene: NA
V gene: TRBV5-4
CDR3 length: 15
CDR3 DNA: TGTGCCAGCAGCTTGGTTGGACAGAGCTCCTACGAGCAGTACTTC
CDR3 protein: CASSLVGQSSYEQYF

clone size: NA
J gene: TRBJ2-3
D gene: NA
V gene: TRBV4-3
CDR3 length: 14
CDR3 DNA: TGCGCCAGCAGCCAAGAGATTTCCACAGATACGCAGTATTTT
CDR3 protein: CASSQEISTDTQYF

clone size: NA
J gene: TRBJ2-7
D gene: TRBD1
V gene: TRBV10-3
CDR3 length: 13
CDR3 DNA: TGTGCCATCAGTGAGTCAGAGGACAGGCCAGGGTACTTC
CDR3 protein: CAISESEDRPGYF

clone size: many
J gene: TRBJ2-5
D gene: NA
V gene: TRBV12-3/TRBV12-4
CDR3 length: 13
CDR3 DNA: TGTGCCAGCAGTTTACGGGACCAAGAGACCCAGTACTTC
CDR3 protein: CASSLRDQETQYF

clone size: NA
J gene: TRBJ2-2
D gene: NA
V gene: TRBV6-5
CDR3 length: 15
CDR3 DNA: TGTGCCAGCAGTTCCCCGGGAAAGAACACCGGGGAGCTGTTTTTT
CDR3 protein: CASSSPGKNTGELFF

clone size: NA
J gene: TRBJ1-1
D gene: TRBD1
V gene: TRBV5-6
CDR3 length: 12
CDR3 DNA: TGTGCCAGCAGCTTGGGGGACAGTGAAGCTTTCTTT
CDR3 protein: CASSLGDSEAFF

clone size: many
J gene: TRBJ2-1
D gene: TRBD2
V gene: TRBV7-2
CDR3 length: 15
CDR3 DNA: TGTGCCAGCAGCTTATTCCAGAGCGGGACCAATGAGCAGTTCTTC
CDR3 protein: CASSLFQSGTNEQFF

clone size: NA
J gene: TRBJ2-5
D gene: NA
V gene: TRBV5-1
CDR3 length: 16
CDR3 DNA: TGCGCCAGCAGCTTGGTAGGTCAGAGGCCCCAAGAGACCCAGTACTTC
CDR3 protein: CASSLVGQRPQETQYF

clone size: many
J gene: TRBJ2-1
D gene: TRBD1
V gene: TRBV5-6
CDR3 length: 16
CDR3 DNA: TGTGCCAGCAGCTTGCTAAGACAGGGGGGGATGAATGAGCAGTTCTTC
CDR3 protein: CASSLLRQGGMNEQFF

clone size: many
J gene: TRBJ2-5
D gene: NA
V gene: TRBV5-1
CDR3 length: 14
CDR3 DNA: TGCGCCAGCAGCGCTTTAGCGGACCAAGAGACCCAGTACTTC
CDR3 protein: CASSALADQETQYF